These T cell receptor beta chains were read from a single sample in a study of human T cells and chemical hapten exposure. Via MiXCR, TCRdb re-called the RACE reads, giving one row per CDR3 protein. The sample carries fewer than 100,000 distinct CDR3 sequences, 8.5% to 9.5% recorded once. The sample taken for sequencing was whole blood. These receptors were obtained from a female donor in good health. Some clones in this sample may be carry-over from other donors' samples. CDR3s leave out the opening cysteine and the closing phenylalanine or tryptophan. The D gene is left open where the match is weak.

V gene,J gene,D gene,CDR3 protein
TRBV4-1,TRBJ1-3,.,ASSQTGRAHSGNTIY
TRBV18,TRBJ1-5,.,ASSPGHSNQPQH
TRBV12-3/TRBV12-4,TRBJ1-2,TRBD1,ASSGPGTANYGYT
TRBV4-2,TRBJ2-4,.,ASSQGDSQVQY
TRBV20-1,TRBJ1-5,.,SARVAGFNQPQH
TRBV7-7,TRBJ2-3,.,ASSLTHTDTQY
TRBV6-1,TRBJ2-3,TRBD1,ASRAGTGLTDTQY
TRBV13,TRBJ1-3,.,ASSLGRGSSGNTIY
TRBV6-5,TRBJ1-2,TRBD1,ASTRTGNGYT
TRBV5-1,TRBJ1-2,TRBD1,ASSLAQGALDGYT
TRBV4-3,TRBJ2-5,TRBD2,ASSPRAGGARETQY
TRBV2,TRBJ1-5,.,ASSGGGTRRQPQH
TRBV20-1,TRBJ2-7,.,SARTGSIYEQY
TRBV3-1,TRBJ2-1,.,ASSQWLGVLPYNEQF
TRBV2,TRBJ2-1,.,ASSRDQIYNEQF
TRBV27,TRBJ1-5,TRBD1,ASSNAGQGQPQH
TRBV28,TRBJ1-1,.,ATATTIRGTEAF
TRBV20-1,TRBJ2-3,TRBD2,SAREGQRGIGDTQY
TRBV20-1,TRBJ2-1,.,SARGGNSYNEQF
TRBV3-1,TRBJ2-7,TRBD1,ASSRKIGTASYEQY
TRBV6-5,TRBJ1-3,.,ASSYLRPGWSSGNTIY
TRBV6-6,TRBJ1-4,.,ASEGFGEKLF
TRBV20-1,TRBJ2-4,.,SARAVEGEAKNIQY
TRBV18,TRBJ2-7,.,ASSPTLAAAVSYEQY
TRBV6-1,TRBJ1-3,.,ASTLRPHLRENTIY
TRBV28,TRBJ2-1,.,ASSSRTRAF
TRBV29-1,TRBJ2-6,.,SVRQSLSGANVLT
TRBV28,TRBJ1-6,.,ASRPTVSYNSPLH
TRBV21-1,TRBJ1-5,.,ASTHNLGGGGQPQH
TRBV29-1,TRBJ2-3,TRBD2,SVKTSGGLWDTQY
TRBV30,TRBJ2-3,TRBD1,AWRGTGDATDTQY
TRBV7-2,TRBJ2-6,.,ASSFGRFSGANVLT
TRBV29-1,TRBJ1-5,.,SVGERGDSNQPQH
TRBV28,TRBJ1-2,.,ASSGGGQRYGYT
TRBV20-1,TRBJ1-2,TRBD1,SADPGQGIGANYGYT
TRBV7-2,TRBJ2-3,.,ASGGGRTDTQY
TRBV24-1,TRBJ2-2,.,ATSRRGGTGELF
TRBV5-1,TRBJ2-3,.,ASSFPESATSTDTQY
TRBV9,TRBJ1-1,.,ASSGPEWTEAF
TRBV20-1,TRBJ1-5,.,SATGVNRGNQPQH
TRBV29-1,TRBJ2-7,.,SVGTFYEQY
TRBV10-3,TRBJ1-5,TRBD1,AISEGTGGGEPQH
TRBV12-3/TRBV12-4,TRBJ2-2,.,ASSAQGGSTGELF
TRBV28,TRBJ1-6,.,ASMAGLRGSSYNSPLH